This T cell receptor beta chain originates from a study of Ad26.COV2.S vaccination and SARS-CoV-2 variants. About the research overall: The authors gave Ad26.COV2.S intramuscularly, either once or twice 56 days apart.

Treatment of the sample: roughly 18 received Ad26.COV2.S at low or high dose, single or two shots; about 5 received placebo; per-sample allocation not given. After the first vaccine or placebo injection, samples were drawn on day 63. Boston hosted the donor, who was an adult aged 18-55 years. Its platform was an Ad26 vector, and its expressed antigen was Wuhan-strain SARS-CoV-2 spike. Here immunoSEQ multiplex PCR was the method, and the copy in TCRdb shows in-frame clones only, minus some. The table has roughly 400,000 clones, about 92% seen once. V gave up 5 bases and J gave up 5 bases, with 12 bases separating them. Germline CDR1 reads MNHEY; CDR2 reads SMNVEV (reference sequence). The CDR3 is 13 amino acids.

The clonotype comes from a person between 18 and 65 years old who received the Ad26.COV2.S COVID-19 vaccine or a placebo. The genes are TRBV27 and TRBJ2-5, with D possibly being TRBD1 (6 bases). This sample comprised peripheral blood, obtained in a trial of Ad26.COV2.S vaccine versus placebo. CDR3 region: CASSTGLRETQYF. For the CDR3, the DNA is TGTGCCAGCAGTACAGGGCTCCGGGAGACCCAGTACTTC.